Ten or more counts support the clone carrying this T cell receptor beta chain. Antigen unknown. Time point: persistent/refractory GD, antithyroid drugs over 5 years with positive TRAb. Construction of the TCR library relied on RNA isolated from PBMCs. It was by American Thyroid Association guidelines that Graves' disease was diagnosed. This specimen comes from a study of regulatory T cells in long-lasting Graves disease. Study-wide points: New patients shared roughly 960 public clonotypes, and persistent patients shared more, with 2,741.

iRepertoire HTBI primers and Arm-PCR of CDR3 regions built TCR beta libraries. TCRdb called the multiplex PCR reads again in MiXCR, with one record for every CDR3 protein. The top ten clones hold approximately 31% of a sample with over 300,000 distinct CDR3 sequences, 15% to 20% of them seen once. The source of this sequence is a female donor with Graves disease. The sequences come from peripheral blood mononuclear cells (PBMCs), collected when the disease was refractory, from a patient treated with antithyroid drugs.

This CDR3 is CASIHGGAGKYEQYF. The CDR3 DNA is TGTGCCAGCATCCACGGGGGAGCGGGAAAGTACGAGCAGTACTTC. This chain connects TRBV6-2 or TRBV6-3 to TRBJ2-7; 7 nucleotides line up with TRBD2. Losses at the gene ends were 7 bases for V and 4 bases for J; bases not matched to a gene: 13. Germline CDR1 and CDR2: MNHEY and SVGEGT. This CDR3 spans 15 amino acids.